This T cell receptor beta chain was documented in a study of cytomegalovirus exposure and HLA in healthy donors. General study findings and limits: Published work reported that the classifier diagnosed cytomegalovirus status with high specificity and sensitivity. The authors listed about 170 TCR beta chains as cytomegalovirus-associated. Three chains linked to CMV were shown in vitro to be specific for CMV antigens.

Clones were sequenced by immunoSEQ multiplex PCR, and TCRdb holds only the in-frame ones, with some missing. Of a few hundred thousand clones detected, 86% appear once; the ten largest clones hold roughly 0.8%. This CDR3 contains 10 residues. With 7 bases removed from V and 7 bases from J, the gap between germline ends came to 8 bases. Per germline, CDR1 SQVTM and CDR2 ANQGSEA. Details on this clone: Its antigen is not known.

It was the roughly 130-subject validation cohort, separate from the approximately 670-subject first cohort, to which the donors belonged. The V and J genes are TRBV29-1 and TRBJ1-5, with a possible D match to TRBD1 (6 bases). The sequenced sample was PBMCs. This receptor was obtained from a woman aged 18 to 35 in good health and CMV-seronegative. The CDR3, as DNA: TGCAGCGAGGGGGGGCAGCCCCAGCATTTT. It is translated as CSEGGQPQHF.